This TCR beta chain derives from a study of shared clonotypes between healthy human individuals. Whole-study findings and limits: Larger richness was generally estimated for naive than memory subsets. Limitation of the genetic and exposure-history diversity represented came from the few donors.

Recent vaccinations or acute infections were absent in the healthy HIV-negative adult donors. Replicate PCRs for sorted subsets used approximately 220 ng DNA; this equaled about 30,000 T cell genomes. The table came from immunoSEQ multiplex PCR; TCRdb's copy has only in-frame clones and leaves some out. The sample includes over 1.4 million clones, approximately 96% seen only once; the top ten take roughly 1.2%. Turning to this clone: Its matching antigen is unknown.

V lost 0 bases and J lost 0, with 7 bases in between. Germline CDR1 reads SGHNT; CDR2 reads YYREEE (reference sequence). The CDR3 length is 15 residues. The clonotype originates from a man aged 30-40 years in good health. V is TRBV5-4 and J is TRBJ1-5, with D unclear. The source material was naive CD4+ T cells sorted from blood. As to subset: CD45RA+ positively selected. CDR3 bases: TGTGCCAGCAGCTTGGCATTCTCTAGCAATCAGCCCCAGCATTTT. This encodes CASSLAFSSNQPQHF.